Listed below are T cell receptor beta chains from one sample, sequenced in a study of vaccination effects on CD4 cells after COVID-19. Method: immunoSEQ multiplex PCR; TCRdb's copy keeps in-frame clones and lacks some. The sample carries tens of thousands of clones, approximately 74% recorded once. The antigens of these receptors remain unknown. The sample consisted of CD4+ T cells from PBMCs cultured without peptide, taken before COVID-19 vaccination. Receptor source: a human donor who had a prior SARS-CoV-2 infection. Both conserved end residues are part of each CDR3. D genes are given only for firm matches. Not every row has a clone size; where given, it reads once, few, many or a size class.

J gene,clone size,V gene,D gene,CDR3 protein,CDR3 DNA
TRBJ2-2,.,TRBV2,.,CASRWDMNTGELFF,TGTGCCAGCAGATGGGACATGAACACCGGGGAGCTGTTTTTT
TRBJ1-5,.,TRBV6-1,.,CASSEGQGRGSNQPQHF,TGTGCCAGCAGTGAAGGCCAAGGCCGCGGCAGCAATCAGCCCCAGCATTTT
TRBJ2-2,.,TRBV6-4,.,CARPQGKGTGELFF,TGTGCCAGACCCCAGGGTAAAGGCACCGGGGAGCTGTTTTTT
TRBJ2-7,.,TRBV7-9,TRBD2,CASSFLAGGPEQYF,TGTGCCAGCAGCTTTCTAGCGGGAGGGCCCGAGCAGTACTTC
TRBJ1-6,.,TRBV4-2,TRBD1,CASSQPGTDLNSPLHF,TGTGCCAGCAGCCAACCAGGGACAGATCTTAATTCACCCCTCCACTTT
TRBJ2-3,few,TRBV5-4,TRBD2,CASSLLAGGPPDTQYF,TGTGCCAGCAGCCTGTTAGCGGGAGGGCCACCAGATACGCAGTATTTT
TRBJ1-6,.,TRBV18,.,CASSQGTHNSPLHF,TGTGCCAGCTCACAGGGGACCCATAATTCACCCCTCCACTTT
TRBJ1-3,few,TRBV7-2,TRBD1,CASSSGQVGYGTIYF,TGTGCCAGCAGCTCGGGACAGGTCGGCTACGGCACCATATATTTT
TRBJ2-1,.,TRBV27,TRBD2,CASSLGSASGSSSYNEQFF,TGTGCCAGCAGTTTAGGGTCTGCTAGCGGGTCGAGCTCCTACAATGAGCAGTTCTTC
TRBJ2-3,.,TRBV4-3,TRBD2,CASSQTGTSYSTDTQYF,TGCGCCAGCAGCCAGACCGGGACTAGCTATAGCACAGATACGCAGTATTTT
TRBJ1-6,.,TRBV9,TRBD1,CASSVAGGVTSPLHF,TGTGCCAGCAGCGTCGCAGGGGGTGTCACTTCACCCCTCCACTTT
TRBJ1-6,.,TRBV27,.,CASSLFFAVSGSPLHF,TGTGCCAGCAGTTTATTTTTCGCCGTAAGTGGCTCACCCCTCCACTTT
TRBJ2-5,.,TRBV27,.,CASMRSAGSQETQYF,TGTGCCAGCATGAGGTCGGCAGGCTCCCAAGAGACCCAGTACTTC
TRBJ2-7,.,TRBV28,.,CASSPDPGHFYEQYF,TGTGCCAGCAGTCCGGATCCGGGACACTTCTACGAGCAGTACTTC
TRBJ2-3,.,TRBV5-4,TRBD2,CASSPRTSGSRNTQYF,TGTGCCAGCAGCCCTCGGACTAGCGGGAGTAGGAATACGCAGTATTTT
TRBJ1-3,.,TRBV30,.,CAWSVRGTTGNTIYF,TGTGCCTGGAGTGTAAGGGGTACAACTGGAAACACCATATATTTT
TRBJ1-6,.,TRBV9,.,CASSVGAAYNSPLHF,TGTGCCAGCAGCGTAGGAGCAGCATATAATTCACCCCTCCACTTT
TRBJ2-7,.,TRBV20-1,.,CSASPIPNLYEQYF,TGCAGTGCTAGTCCCATCCCAAACCTCTACGAGCAGTACTTC
TRBJ1-1,.,TRBV4-2,TRBD1,CASSHRDRLNTEAFF,TGTGCCAGCAGCCACCGGGACAGATTGAACACTGAAGCTTTCTTT
TRBJ2-2,.,TRBV25-1,.,CASSEPGIGELFF,TGTGCCAGCAGTGAACCGGGTATCGGGGAGCTGTTTTTT
TRBJ2-3,.,TRBV27,TRBD2,CASRILSGTFGTQYF,TGTGCCAGCAGGATCCTTAGCGGGACATTTGGTACGCAGTATTTT
TRBJ2-5,.,TRBV7-2,.,CASSFPAFGETQYF,TGTGCCAGCAGCTTCCCCGCCTTCGGGGAGACCCAGTACTTC
TRBJ2-3,.,TRBV18,.,CASSPQSTDTQYF,TGTGCCAGCTCACCACAAAGCACAGATACGCAGTATTTT
TRBJ1-2,.,TRBV7-2,TRBD1,CASSFPTGQAAYGYTF,TGTGCCAGCAGCTTCCCAACGGGACAGGCGGCCTATGGCTACACCTTC
TRBJ1-1,.,TRBV5-4,.,CASIEQNTNTEAFF,TGTGCCAGCATCGAACAAAATACCAACACTGAAGCTTTCTTT
TRBJ1-2,few,TRBV7-3,.,CASSFKFRIGGTYGYTF,TGTGCCAGCAGCTTTAAATTCCGGATCGGGGGGACCTATGGCTACACCTTC
TRBJ2-4,once,TRBV11-3,.,CASRGYAKNIQYF,TGTGCCAGCAGGGGTTATGCCAAAAACATTCAGTACTTC
TRBJ2-5,few,TRBV5-4,TRBD1,CASRQTGTGGGETQYF,TGTGCCAGCAGACAAACCGGGACAGGGGGGGGAGAGACCCAGTACTTC